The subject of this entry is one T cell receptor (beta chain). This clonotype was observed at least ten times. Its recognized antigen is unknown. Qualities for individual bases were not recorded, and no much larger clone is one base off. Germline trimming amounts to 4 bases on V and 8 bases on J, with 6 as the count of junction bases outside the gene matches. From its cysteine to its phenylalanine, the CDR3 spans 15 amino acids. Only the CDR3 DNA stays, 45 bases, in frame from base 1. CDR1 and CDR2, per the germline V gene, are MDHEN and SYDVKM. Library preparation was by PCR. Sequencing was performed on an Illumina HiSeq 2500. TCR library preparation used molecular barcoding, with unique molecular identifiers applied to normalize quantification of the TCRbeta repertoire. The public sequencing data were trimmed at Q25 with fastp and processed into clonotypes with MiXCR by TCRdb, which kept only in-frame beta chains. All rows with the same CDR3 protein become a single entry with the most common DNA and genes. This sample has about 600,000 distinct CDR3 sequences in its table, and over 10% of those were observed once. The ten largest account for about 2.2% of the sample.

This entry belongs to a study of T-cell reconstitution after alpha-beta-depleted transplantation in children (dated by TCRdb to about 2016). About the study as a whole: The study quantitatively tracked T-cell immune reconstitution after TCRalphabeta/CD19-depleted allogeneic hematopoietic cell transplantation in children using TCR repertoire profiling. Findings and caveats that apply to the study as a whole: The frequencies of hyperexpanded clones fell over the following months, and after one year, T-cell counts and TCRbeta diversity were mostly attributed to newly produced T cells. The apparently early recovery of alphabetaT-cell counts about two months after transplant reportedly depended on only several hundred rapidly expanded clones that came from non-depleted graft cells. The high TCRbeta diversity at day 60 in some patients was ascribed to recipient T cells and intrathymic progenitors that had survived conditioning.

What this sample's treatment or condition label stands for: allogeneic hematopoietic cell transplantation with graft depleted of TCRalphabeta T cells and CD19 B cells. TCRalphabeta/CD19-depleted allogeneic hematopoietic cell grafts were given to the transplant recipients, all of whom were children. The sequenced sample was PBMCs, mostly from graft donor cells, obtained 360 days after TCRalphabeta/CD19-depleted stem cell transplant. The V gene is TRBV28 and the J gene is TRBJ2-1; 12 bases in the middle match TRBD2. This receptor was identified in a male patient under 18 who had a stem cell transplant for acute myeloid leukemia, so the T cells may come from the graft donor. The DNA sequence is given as TGTGCCAGCAGTTCCCCTAGCGGGAGGGCCCATGAGCAGTTCTTC. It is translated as CASSSPSGRAHEQFF.